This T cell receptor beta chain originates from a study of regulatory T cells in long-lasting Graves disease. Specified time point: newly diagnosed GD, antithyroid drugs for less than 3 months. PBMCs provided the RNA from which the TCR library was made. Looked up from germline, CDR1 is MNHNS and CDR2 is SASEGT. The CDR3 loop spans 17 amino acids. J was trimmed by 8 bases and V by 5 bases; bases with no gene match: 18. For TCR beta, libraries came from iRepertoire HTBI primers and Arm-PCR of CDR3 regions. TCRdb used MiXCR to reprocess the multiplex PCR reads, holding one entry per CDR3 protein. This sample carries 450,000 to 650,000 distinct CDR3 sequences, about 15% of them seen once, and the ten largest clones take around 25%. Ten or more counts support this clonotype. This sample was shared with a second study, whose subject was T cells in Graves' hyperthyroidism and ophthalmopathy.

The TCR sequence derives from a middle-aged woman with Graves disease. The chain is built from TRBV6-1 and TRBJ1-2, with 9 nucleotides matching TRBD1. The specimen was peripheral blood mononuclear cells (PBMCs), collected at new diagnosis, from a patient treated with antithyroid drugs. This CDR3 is CASSNLRTGTGSWGYTF. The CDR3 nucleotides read TGTGCCAGCAGTAACCTAAGGACCGGGACAGGGTCGTGGGGCTACACCTTC.